The 28 T cell receptor beta chains below were found in one sample sequenced in a study of cytomegalovirus exposure and HLA in healthy donors. Researchers ran the PCR with 60 Vbeta and 13 Jbeta primers. The method was immunoSEQ multiplex PCR; TCRdb's version includes in-frame clones alone and lacks a portion of them. Of more than 150,000 clones detected, roughly 85% appear once; the ten largest clones hold roughly 2.3%. The sequencing input was PBMCs. Source of these receptors: a young woman in good health and CMV-seronegative.

This clone was found a few times. The chain combines TRBV6-1 with TRBJ2-3; TRBD2 aligns across 12 bases. CDR1 is MNHNS and CDR2 is SASEGT in the germline V gene. The V and J ends lost 10 bases and 7 bases, in that order; junction bases with no gene match: 9. CDR3 length: 14 residues. The CDR3 loop is CATLLAGGRHTQYF. For the CDR3, the DNA is TGTGCCACCCTACTAGCGGGGGGCCGCCATACGCAGTATTTT.

The chain links TRBV5-1 to TRBJ2-7; TRBD2 matches at 9 bases. The CDR3 contains 17 residues. Germline CDR1 reads SGHRS; CDR2 reads YFSETQ. The V segment lost 0 bases and the J segment 0 bases; nucleotides outside the gene matches: 7. Here the CDR3 DNA reads TGCGCCAGCAGCTTGGGCGGGGGGGATACTTACTCCTACGAGCAGTACTTC. Amino acid sequence: CASSLGGGDTYSYEQYF.

This clone was seen just once. The V gene is TRBV7-3, the J gene TRBJ2-2, with a weak D call TRBD2 (6 bases). The CDR3 sequence is 15 residues long. Between the trimmed V and J ends, which lost 1 base and 4 bases, there was a span of 10 bases. Germline V gene sequence: CDR1 SGHTA, CDR2 FQGTGA. The CDR3 DNA reads TGTGCCAGCAGCTTAAGCAGGGACTCCACCGGGGAGCTGTTTTTT. Amino acids: CASSLSRDSTGELFF. Variable domain in full (rest from reference TRBV7-3 and TRBJ2-2): GAGVSQTPSNKVTEKGKYVELRCDPISGHTALYWYRQSLGQGPEFLIYFQGTGAADDSGLPNDRFFAVRPEGSVSTLKIQRTERGDSAVYLCASSLSRDSTGELFFGEGSRLTVL.

The chain uses TRBV9 and TRBJ2-3; 14 bases agree with TRBD2. The CDR3 runs to 17 residues. The junction had 9 bases not matched to a gene; V was cut back by 4 bases and J by 5 bases. Germline loops: CDR1 SGDLS, CDR2 YYNGEE. CDR3 DNA sequence: TGTGCCAGCAGCTCCACGACTAGCGGGAGGGTGATAGATACGCAGTATTTT. This gives the protein CASSSTTSGRVIDTQYF.

As DNA, the CDR3 is TGTGCCAGCAGTTACGGGACAGGGCCCTCTGGAAACACCATATATTTT. This sequence encodes CASSYGTGPSGNTIYF. The rearrangement uses TRBV6-6 and TRBJ1-3, with 9 bases matching TRBD1. Trimming cost V 2 bases and J 0 bases; bases outside gene matches: 2. CDR3 length equals 16 residues. Germline loops: CDR1 MNHNY, CDR2 SVGAGI (reference sequence).

This chain uses TRBV7-2 with TRBJ2-1; TRBD2 agrees at 7 bases. Germline values: CDR1 SGHTA, CDR2 FQGNSA. V lost 4 bases and J lost 16; bases outside the gene matches: 19. This CDR3 comprises 15 residues. The CDR3 sequence is CASSSSGRGYSGEFF. In DNA form, the CDR3 reads TGTGCCAGCAGCTCGTCAGGGCGGGGGTACTCGGGCGAATTCTTC. Full variable domain (remainder filled in from reference TRBV7-2 and TRBJ2-1): GAGVSQSPSNKVTEKGKDVELRCDPISGHTALYWYRQSLGQGLEFLIYFQGNSAPDKSGLPSDRFSAERTGGSVSTLTIQRTQQEDSAVYLCASSSSGRGYSGEFFGPGTRLTVL.

The chain links TRBV27 to TRBJ2-5; the match to TRBD1 covers 8 bases. The assigned J gene may be wrong: the sequence end matches TRBJ2-7 better. CDR1 is MNHEY and CDR2 is SMNVEV in the germline V gene (reference sequence). The CDR3 totals 17 residues. The CDR3: CASRPGPGGADRDEQYF. The CDR3 bases are TGTGCCAGCAGACCTGGCCCAGGGGGCGCGGATCGGGACGAGCAGTACTTC.

This chain joins TRBV4-1 and TRBJ2-3, with D hard to call. In germline, CDR1 is MGHRA, CDR2 YSYEKL. This CDR3 is 20 amino acids long. V shed 0 bases and J shed 0 bases, with 22 bases lying between them. The CDR3 here is CASSQDFAYLPITSTDTQYF. The CDR3 DNA reads as TGCGCCAGCAGCCAAGATTTCGCTTACCTGCCCATCACTAGCACAGATACGCAGTATTTT.

The genes are TRBV11-2 and TRBJ2-6, with D possibly matching TRBD2 (6 bases). Germline-derived CDR1 and CDR2 are SGHAT and FQNNGV. CDR3 length: 16 residues. Trimming took 1 base from V and 0 from J, leaving 7 bases between them. The CDR3 reads CASSLVGGSGANVLTF. The DNA for the CDR3 is TGTGCCAGCAGCTTAGTGGGGGGCTCTGGGGCCAACGTCCTGACTTTC.

The gene calls are TRBV6-5 and TRBJ1-5; the D gene is possibly TRBD1 (5 bases). The CDR3 is made up of 14 amino acids. V was cut by 11 bases and J by 1 base, with 15 bases left in between. Germline V gene lookup returns CDR1 MNHEY and CDR2 SVGAGI. CDR3 sequence: CAVGRGNSNQPQHF. The DNA of the CDR3 is TGTGCCGTGGGAAGGGGAAACAGCAATCAGCCCCAGCATTTT.

The count of this clone is one. V gene TRBV15 combines with J gene TRBJ1-2, with D perhaps matching TRBD1 (5 bases). Trimming left V 4 bases short and J 4 bases short, with 10 bases between. The CDR3 has 13 residues. Germline values: CDR1 LNHNV, CDR2 YYDKDF (reference sequence). The CDR3 here is CATSTGGAYGYTF. DNA for the CDR3: TGTGCCACCAGCACAGGAGGGGCCTATGGCTACACCTTC.

The genes are TRBV11-2 and TRBJ2-1, with D hard to call. Germline V CDR1 and CDR2: SGHAT, FQNNGV. The CDR3 totals 14 residues. V was clipped by 4 bases and J by 0 bases, with 7 bases between them. The CDR3 is CASSSLSSYNEQFF. CDR3 DNA: TGTGCCAGCAGCTCCCTGAGCTCCTACAATGAGCAGTTCTTC.

The J gene is TRBJ1-1, the V gene TRBV6-1, with TRBD1 matching 8 bases. The CDR3 loop spans 11 amino acids. Germline V gene lookup returns CDR1 MNHNS and CDR2 SASEGT. J was trimmed by 9 bases and V by 5 bases; bases with no gene match: 2. The CDR3 region has the DNA TGTGCCAGCAGTAGACAGGGGAAAGCTTTCTTT. Translation: CASSRQGKAFF.

The gene calls are TRBV19 and TRBJ2-7; TRBD1 is a possible D gene (6 bases). This CDR3 spans 16 amino acids. V lost 7 bases, J lost 5 bases, and 24 bases lay in between. Germline CDR1 and CDR2: LNHDA and SQIVND (reference sequence). CDR3 nucleotide sequence: TGTGCCAGTACCCCCCGGTGGGGGCAGGGGAGTGACGAGCAGTACTTC. Its protein is CASTPRWGQGSDEQYF.

This clone was counted between two and nine times. The chain couples TRBV27 to TRBJ2-2; D gene uncertain. The CDR3 extends over 14 amino acids. Trimming removed 1 base from V and 1 base from J, with 4 bases in between. CDR1 MNHEY and CDR2 SMNVEV come from the germline V gene (reference sequence). In DNA form, the CDR3 reads TGTGCCAGCAGTTTATACAAGAACACCGGGGAGCTGTTTTTT. As protein: CASSLYKNTGELFF.

The chain carries TRBV11-2 and TRBJ2-3; the D gene is possibly TRBD2 (6 bases). Trimming stripped 5 bases from V and 9 bases from J, with 12 bases between. The CDR3 covers 12 residues. The V gene's germline CDR1 is SGHAT and CDR2 FQNNGV. The CDR3 DNA is TGTGCCAGCAGCATCCCTCGGGGGACGCAGTATTTT. This codes for CASSIPRGTQYF.

The rearrangement uses TRBV28 and TRBJ1-5, with 7 bases identical to TRBD1. The CDR3 runs to 14 residues. Germline loops: CDR1 MDHEN, CDR2 SYDVKM. V dropped 6 bases and J dropped 3; count of bases not matched to a gene: 5. The CDR3 is CASSSQGFNQPQHF. The CDR3 coding sequence is TGTGCCAGCAGCTCACAGGGGTTCAATCAGCCCCAGCATTTT. Supplemented by reference TRBV28 and TRBJ1-5, the full variable domain reads DVKVTQSSRYLVKRTGEKVFLECVQDMDHENMFWYRQDPGLGLRLIYFSYDVKMKEKGDIPEGYSVSREKKERFSLILESASTNQTSMYLCASSSQGFNQPQHFGDGTRLSIL.

The chain combines TRBV2 with TRBJ1-5, with TRBD1 matching over 7 bases. J gave up 6 bases and V 8 bases, and 10 bases lay outside the gene matches. This CDR3 comprises 14 residues. Looked up from germline, CDR1 is SNHLY and CDR2 is FYNNEI. The CDR3: CASRTGTFSQPQHF. CDR3 coding DNA: TGTGCCAGCCGGACAGGTACATTTAGTCAGCCCCAGCATTTT.

This clone was detected once. The V and J genes are TRBV4-2 and TRBJ2-7, with D possibly matching TRBD1 (6 bases). The CDR3 is made up of 13 amino acids. Germline values: CDR1 LGHNA, CDR2 YNFKEQ. Trimming stripped 4 bases from V and 7 bases from J, with 14 bases between. The CDR3 DNA reads TGTGCCAGCAGCCCTCCTAATAGGGGGGAGCAGTACTTC. Its translation: CASSPPNRGEQYF.

A few counts support this clone. This chain connects TRBV2 to TRBJ2-5; 11 bases are a match to TRBD2. V shed 7 bases and J 1 base; nucleotides not matched to a gene: 11. The CDR3 consists of 17 residues. From germline, CDR1 is SNHLY and CDR2 FYNNEI. CDR3 amino acids: CASTQEGLAAFQETQYF. The CDR3 nucleotides are TGTGCCAGCACCCAAGAGGGACTAGCGGCCTTCCAAGAGACCCAGTACTTC.

V and J are TRBV4-1 and TRBJ1-5; no firm D call. Trimming took off 4 bases at V and 4 bases at J, with 11 bases between the two ends. Per germline, CDR1 MGHRA and CDR2 YSYEKL. The CDR3 has 14 residues. This CDR3 reads CASSRAGENQPQHF. The CDR3 DNA sequence: TGCGCCAGCAGCCGGGCCGGGGAGAATCAGCCCCAGCATTTT.

V usage is TRBV19 and J usage is TRBJ2-7; 11 positions match TRBD1. Germline V gene sequence: CDR1 LNHDA, CDR2 SQIVND (reference sequence). There are 15 residues in the CDR3. V gave up 3 bases and J gave up 2 bases; unmatched junction bases: 3. The CDR3 reads CASSIGTGGTYEQYF. In nucleotides, the CDR3 is TGTGCCAGTAGTATCGGGACAGGGGGGACCTACGAGCAGTACTTC.

This clone was seen a single time. The gene calls are TRBV11-2 and TRBJ2-7; maybe TRBD2 (9 bases). V gave up 3 bases and J gave up 1 base, with 16 bases separating them. This CDR3 comprises 16 residues. Germline CDR1 SGHAT, CDR2 FQNNGV. CDR3 region: CASSFLAGQASYEQYF. In nucleotides, the CDR3 is TGTGCCAGCAGCTTCCTAGCGGGACAGGCGTCCTACGAGCAGTACTTC.

For the CDR3, the DNA is TGTGCCAGCAGGCCCCGGGAAGGGACAGATACGCAGTATTTT. Its translation: CASRPREGTDTQYF. This chain joins TRBV5-5 and TRBJ2-3, with D possibly matching TRBD2 (5 bases). The V gene lost 5 bases and the J gene lost 3 bases, with 13 bases spanning the gap. Germline V CDR1 and CDR2: SGHKS, YYEKEE (reference sequence). The CDR3 consists of 14 residues. The full variable domain, in which reference TRBV5-5 and TRBJ2-3 provide the parts outside the CDR3, is DAGVTQSPTHLIKTRGQQVTLRCSPISGHKSVSWYQQVLGQGPQFIFQYYEKEERGRGNFPDRFSARQFPNYSSELNVNALLLGDSALYLCASRPREGTDTQYFGPGTRLTVL.

The chain couples TRBV5-1 to TRBJ2-7; the match to TRBD1 covers 7 bases. Germline assignment: CDR1 SGHRS and CDR2 YFSETQ. The CDR3 sequence is 16 residues long. J gave up 3 bases and V 0 bases, and 9 bases lay outside the gene matches. The CDR3 nucleotides read TGCGCCAGCAGCTTGGCCCCGCAGGGGGTAGGCTACGAGCAGTACTTC. As protein: CASSLAPQGVGYEQYF.

This chain uses TRBV27 with TRBJ2-2; TRBD1 matches at 11 bases. The V gene end was trimmed by 6 bases and the J gene end by 2 bases; junction bases not matched to a gene: 2. CDR3 size: 15 residues. CDR1 is MNHEY and CDR2 is SMNVEV in the germline V gene (reference sequence). In DNA form, the CDR3 reads TGTGCCAGCAGGGGACAGGGGGTTAACACCGGGGAGCTGTTTTTT. This translates into CASRGQGVNTGELFF.

The chain joins TRBV21-1 to TRBJ1-5. TRBV21-1 is a listed pseudogene. CDR3 size: 14 residues. The CDR3 loop reads CASILGGSNQPQHF. The CDR3 bases are TGTGCCAGCATTCTGGGGGGTAGCAATCAGCCCCAGCATTTT.

The rearrangement links TRBV4-2 to TRBJ1-3, with D unresolved. The CDR3 sequence is 16 residues long. Germline V gene sequence: CDR1 LGHNA, CDR2 YNFKEQ. V lost 4 bases to trimming and J lost 2 bases, with 15 bases between them. The CDR3 loop reads CASSPNPRATGNTIYF. CDR3 coding DNA: TGTGCCAGCAGCCCCAATCCCCGAGCCACTGGAAACACCATATATTTT.